A single T cell receptor beta chain is shown here with its context. Its target is not known. This sample was taken from a study of T cell responses to AZD1222 COVID-19 vaccine. General study results and limits: There were vaccine-associated CD4 TCRs across spike, dominant at 160-218 and 743-854.

Using immunoSEQ multiplex PCR, the repertoire was profiled, and TCRdb retains in-frame clones only, with some absent. This sample has about 150,000 clones, with less than 90% found just once. Looked up from germline, CDR1 is SGHRS and CDR2 is YFSETQ. V lost 1 base and J lost 0, with 13 bases in between. This CDR3 is 17 amino acids long. This receptor was obtained from an adult in good health. V and J are TRBV5-1 and TRBJ1-4; weak D call: TRBD1 (6 bases). Sequencing used peripheral blood, obtained on day 0 of AZD1222 vaccination. The CDR3: CASSLWEGGTTNEKLFF. Written as DNA, the CDR3 is TGCGCCAGCAGCTTGTGGGAAGGGGGGACAACTAATGAAAAACTGTTTTTT.